Below, 26 T cell receptor beta chains from the same sample are listed, as sequenced in a study of shared clonotypes between healthy human individuals. Assay: immunoSEQ multiplex PCR; the TCRdb copy retains only in-frame clones and omits some. The table includes approximately 1,500,000 clones, approximately 98% detected once. The material sequenced was naive CD4+ T cells sorted from blood. The subset: CD45RA+ positively selected. The origin of the receptors is a man in his thirties or forties in good health.

This chain uses TRBV14 with TRBJ2-7; possibly TRBD1 for D (6 bases). The CDR3 has 13 residues. Germline loops: CDR1 SGHDN, CDR2 FVKESK. With 9 bases removed from V and 5 bases from J, the gap between germline ends came to 17 bases. This chain's CDR3 is CARIGKQGHEQYF. CDR3 DNA: TGTGCCAGGATAGGAAAACAGGGACACGAGCAGTACTTC.

This clone has just one count. The chain joins TRBV30 to TRBJ2-7; no clear D. V shed 0 bases and J shed 4 bases, with 19 bases lying between them. The CDR3 consists of 16 residues. The germline gives CDR1 GTSNPN, CDR2 SVGIG (reference sequence). As DNA, the CDR3 is TGTGCCTGGAGTGTCTTTTGGATCTCTGGGAATTACGAGCAGTACTTC. Translated, it gives CAWSVFWISGNYEQYF.

The rearrangement joins TRBV5-1 to TRBJ1-2, with 10 nucleotides matching TRBD1. The CDR3 spans 15 residues. The trim removed 2 bases at V and 1 base at J, leaving 2 bases unmatched. The germline V gene has CDR1 SGHRS and CDR2 YFSETQ. CDR3 residues: CASSFGQGVNYGYTF. For the CDR3, the DNA is TGCGCCAGCAGCTTCGGACAGGGGGTTAACTATGGCTACACCTTC.

The rearrangement links TRBV28 to TRBJ2-7, with D uncertain. This CDR3 contains 12 residues. Germline lookup yields CDR1 MDHEN and CDR2 SYDVKM. Trimming cost V 0 bases and J 2 bases, with 2 bases left between them. CDR3 nucleotide sequence: TGTGCCAGCAGTTTATGGCCCTACGAGCAGTACTTC. The encoded protein is CASSLWPYEQYF.

J is TRBJ2-1 and V is TRBV9, with TRBD1 matching over 9 bases. Germline values: CDR1 SGDLS, CDR2 YYNGEE. This CDR3 region has 20 residues. Trimming took 2 bases from V and 0 from J; bases not matched to a gene: 15. The CDR3 DNA reads as TGTGCCAGCAGCGTGGACAGGGGACTTCCCTACGGCGACTCCTACAATGAGCAGTTCTTC. It specifies CASSVDRGLPYGDSYNEQFF.

This sequence joins TRBV14 and TRBJ2-6; maybe TRBD2 (5 bases). Germline values: CDR1 SGHDN, CDR2 FVKESK. This CDR3 spans 16 amino acids. With 4 bases removed from V and 4 bases from J, the gap between germline ends came to 14 bases. In DNA form, the CDR3 reads TGTGCCAGCAGCCTACGTAGAGGGTTGGGGGCCAACGTCCTGACTTTC. This encodes CASSLRRGLGANVLTF. Full variable domain (rest looked up from reference TRBV14 and TRBJ2-6): EAGVTQFPSHSVIEKGQTVTLRCDPISGHDNLYWYRRVMGKEIKFLLHFVKESKQDESGMPNNRFLAERTGGTYSTLKVQPAELEDSGVYFCASSLRRGLGANVLTFGAGSRLTVL.

For this clone: This specimen includes other DNA sequences encoding the same CDR3. CDR3 residues: CASSLSGGTYEQYF. DNA of the CDR3: TGTGCCAGCAGTTTATCTGGCGGGACCTACGAGCAGTACTTC. The chain carries TRBV28 and TRBJ2-7; maybe TRBD2 (6 bases). Germline V gene data show CDR1 as MDHEN and CDR2 as SYDVKM. This CDR3 comprises 14 residues. Trimming removed 1 base at V and 2 bases at J, with 9 bases between.

The genes are TRBV28 and TRBJ2-7; 10 bases agree with TRBD1. Germline loops: CDR1 MDHEN, CDR2 SYDVKM. V lost 6 bases and J lost 5; bases outside the gene matches: 7. The CDR3 consists of 14 residues. The CDR3 protein is CASRPGTGAHEQYF. CDR3 DNA sequence: TGTGCCAGCAGGCCAGGGACAGGGGCCCACGAGCAGTACTTC.

The chain carries TRBV27 and TRBJ2-4; no definite D call. This CDR3 region has 14 residues. Per the germline V gene, CDR1 is MNHEY and CDR2 is SMNVEV (reference sequence). Trimming took 8 bases from V and 2 from J, leaving 13 bases between them. The CDR3 loop is CASGSLVSKNIQYF. CDR3 nucleotides: TGTGCCAGCGGCAGTCTTGTTTCCAAAAACATTCAGTACTTC.

The V and J genes are TRBV4-3 and TRBJ2-3; 7 bases map to TRBD2. Germline V lookup: CDR1 LGHNA, CDR2 YSLEER. The CDR3 runs to 15 residues. The J segment lost 2 bases and the V segment lost 5 bases, leaving 7 bases of the junction unmatched. CDR3 DNA sequence: TGCGCCAGCAGCGCGCTAGCGGAGTCCACAGATACGCAGTATTTT. Its protein is CASSALAESTDTQYF.

This clone was observed once. The CDR3 coding sequence is TGTGCCAGCTCACCCCTACCGGGATTCAAAAGCAGGGCAGATACGCAGTATTTT. Encoded protein: CASSPLPGFKSRADTQYF. V gene TRBV18 combines with J gene TRBJ2-3; perhaps D is TRBD1 or TRBD2 (5 bases each). V dropped 3 bases and J dropped 4 bases, with 23 bases sitting between them. The CDR3 extends over 18 amino acids. The V gene's germline CDR1 is KGHSH and CDR2 LQKENI.

V gene TRBV6-4 combines with J gene TRBJ2-3; 7 positions match TRBD1. V trimming: 6 bases; J trimming: 0 bases; junction bases outside the gene matches: 6. The CDR3 covers 15 residues. Looked up from germline, CDR1 is MRHNA and CDR2 is SNTAGT. The CDR3 reads CASRAQGVSTDTQYF. The DNA for the CDR3 is TGTGCCAGCAGGGCTCAGGGGGTTAGCACAGATACGCAGTATTTT.

V and J are TRBV29-1 and TRBJ2-3; a possible D gene is TRBD1 (5 bases). V was trimmed by 5 bases and J by 2 bases, leaving 17 bases between them. CDR3 size: 15 residues. Germline V lookup: CDR1 SQVTM, CDR2 ANQGSEA. Written as DNA, the CDR3 is TGCAGCGTTTCCTTCGACCCCAGGGTCACAGATACGCAGTATTTT. As protein: CSVSFDPRVTDTQYF.

The V gene is TRBV7-9, the J gene TRBJ2-7; weak D call: TRBD1 (6 bases). CDR1 is SEHNR, CDR2 FQNEAQ, per germline (reference sequence). This CDR3 comprises 14 residues. Trimming took off 5 bases at V and 5 bases at J, with 16 bases between the two ends. The CDR3 nucleotides read TGTGCCAGCAGCAACCCCCGGGACACCCACGAGCAGTACTTC. It codes for CASSNPRDTHEQYF.

The chain uses TRBV18 and TRBJ2-6, with D perhaps matching TRBD1 (6 bases). Germline CDR1 reads KGHSH; CDR2 reads LQKENI. Trimming took 3 bases from V and 0 from J, leaving 12 bases between them. The CDR3 sequence is 17 residues long. The CDR3 region has the DNA TGTGCCAGCTCACCCCGGGACACATCCTCTGGGGCCAACGTCCTGACTTTC. It is translated as CASSPRDTSSGANVLTF.

V gene TRBV11-2 combines with J gene TRBJ2-7; no clear D gene. Germline assignment: CDR1 SGHAT and CDR2 FQNNGV. V dropped 4 bases and J dropped 3 bases, with 13 bases sitting between them. The CDR3 covers 14 residues. The CDR3 DNA reads TGTGCCAGCAGCTCCCTCAAGGGTCTCTACGAGCAGTACTTC. Translation gives CASSSLKGLYEQYF.

The table lists this clone with a count of one. The chain recombines TRBV4-2 with TRBJ2-1, with 9 bases fitting TRBD2. This CDR3 region has 16 residues. With 0 bases clipped from V and 15 bases from J, the junction kept 15 bases outside the gene matches. CDR1 is LGHNA, CDR2 YNFKEQ, per germline. The CDR3 spells CASSQDGGAGGPYLFF. DNA for the CDR3: TGTGCCAGCAGCCAAGATGGTGGGGCGGGAGGGCCCTATCTGTTCTTC.

This rearrangement joins TRBV13 to TRBJ1-4; tentative D call: TRBD1 (5 bases). The CDR3 has 12 amino acids. The germline V gene encodes CDR1 PRHDT and CDR2 FYEKMQ (reference sequence). Trimming took 5 bases from V and 14 from J, leaving 15 bases between them. The CDR3 loop reads CASSAGTVGLFF. The CDR3, as DNA: TGTGCCAGCAGCGCCGGGACGGTAGGGCTGTTTTTT.

This clone was detected once. The CDR3 loop reads CASSHRNTEAFF. In nucleotides, the CDR3 is TGTGCCAGCAGTCATCGGAACACTGAAGCTTTCTTT. The chain couples TRBV6-6 to TRBJ1-1; D gene uncertain. Trimming took off 5 bases at V and 1 base at J, with 5 bases between the two ends. The CDR3 loop spans 12 amino acids. In germline, CDR1 is MNHNY, CDR2 SVGAGI (reference sequence).

This sequence joins TRBV28 and TRBJ2-7, with D possibly being TRBD1 (6 bases). The V gene's germline CDR1 is MDHEN and CDR2 SYDVKM. Between the trimmed V and J ends, which lost 3 bases and 3 bases, there was a span of 15 bases. The CDR3 runs to 15 residues. CDR3 sequence (DNA): TGTGCCAGCAGTTTGGACCCAGGGGCAGGCTACGAGCAGTACTTC. Its translation: CASSLDPGAGYEQYF. Combining the CDR3 with reference TRBV28 and TRBJ2-7 gives the whole variable domain DVKVTQSSRYLVKRTGEKVFLECVQDMDHENMFWYRQDPGLGLRLIYFSYDVKMKEKGDIPEGYSVSREKKERFSLILESASTNQTSMYLCASSLDPGAGYEQYFGPGTRLTVT.

The V gene is TRBV18, the J gene TRBJ1-3; 7 bases are a match to TRBD1. The CDR3 covers 15 residues. Unmatched junction bases numbered 3, after V lost 2 bases and J lost 2 bases. CDR1 is KGHSH and CDR2 is LQKENI in the germline V gene. CDR3 sequence reads: CASSPTDRAGNTIYF. CDR3 DNA: TGTGCCAGCTCACCAACTGACAGGGCTGGAAACACCATATATTTT.

CDR3 residues: CASRPDRGTDNEQFF. In DNA form, the CDR3 reads TGTGCCAGCAGACCGGACAGGGGAACAGACAATGAGCAGTTCTTC. V and J are TRBV21-1 and TRBJ2-1; the table's TRBD1 call for D was not verified on the DNA. TRBV21-1 has pseudogene status. The CDR3 is 15 amino acids.

J is TRBJ2-3 and V is TRBV7-9; possible D gene TRBD1, 6 bases. The CDR3 loop spans 14 amino acids. Germline-derived CDR1 and CDR2 are SEHNR and FQNEAQ (reference sequence). V was trimmed by 6 bases and J by 0 bases, leaving 10 bases between them. The CDR3: CASSPGVSTDTQYF. The CDR3 DNA reads TGTGCCAGCAGTCCAGGGGTCAGCACAGATACGCAGTATTTT.

The genes are TRBV18 and TRBJ2-2; D unclear. Germline V gene data show CDR1 as KGHSH and CDR2 as LQKENI. The ends were cut back, 6 bases at V and 3 bases at J, with 11 bases in the middle. The CDR3 runs to 14 residues. In nucleotides, the CDR3 is TGTGCCAGCTCTACTTTAGGAGACACCGGGGAGCTGTTTTTT. Translation: CASSTLGDTGELFF.

The chain has TRBV5-4 and TRBJ1-5, with D unclear. Trimming removed 0 bases from V and 3 bases from J, with 4 bases in between. Germline CDR1 reads SGHNT; CDR2 reads YYREEE (reference sequence). The CDR3 sequence is 13 residues long. The CDR3 nucleotides are TGTGCCAGCAGCTTGGAACTCAATCAGCCCCAGCATTTT. Amino acid sequence: CASSLELNQPQHF.

The chain combines TRBV7-9 with TRBJ1-1; 7 nucleotides match TRBD1. V dropped 7 bases and J dropped 2; count of bases not matched to a gene: 7. CDR3 length equals 14 residues. From germline, CDR1 is SEHNR and CDR2 FQNEAQ (reference sequence). Here the CDR3 reads CASNSGGSNTEAFF. The CDR3 DNA reads as TGTGCCAGCAACTCAGGGGGTAGTAACACTGAAGCTTTCTTT.